This entry concerns a single T cell receptor (beta chain). The table came from immunoSEQ multiplex PCR; TCRdb's copy has only in-frame clones and leaves some out. The table shows under 850,000 clones, with about 91% occurring only once. With 5 bases removed from V and 5 bases from J, the gap between germline ends came to 12 bases. Per the germline V gene, CDR1 is PRHDT and CDR2 is FYEKMQ (reference sequence). The CDR3 loop spans 13 amino acids. CD45RO-negative, CCR7-positively selected cells formed the naive CD8 fraction, excluding terminally differentiated effector memory CD45RA+ cells. The data derive from a study of shared clonotypes between healthy human individuals.

Sequencing was done on a sample of naive CD8+ T cells sorted from blood. This receptor was taken from a man under 40 in good health. The chain joins TRBV13 to TRBJ1-1, with D hard to call. DNA for the CDR3: TGTGCCAGCAGCGCAGCGGGATGGACTGAAGCTTTCTTT. Encoded protein: CASSAAGWTEAFF.